The 17 T cell receptor beta chains below were found in one sample sequenced in a study of post-analysis software for immune sequencing data (dated by TCRdb to between 2014 and 2016). What the authors observed across the whole study: Significantly higher frequencies in patients than in controls were found for about 5 TRBV segments, including TRBV5-6, TRBV5-1 and TRBV20-1.

No antigens are known for them. Receptors were amplified or captured by PCR. Sequencing took place on an Illumina HiSeq 2500. Unique molecular identifiers were incorporated into TCR beta cDNA libraries to reduce PCR and sequencing biases. TCRdb trimmed the raw reads at Q25, called clones with MiXCR and kept productive beta chains. Every CDR3 protein is listed once, alongside the most common genes and DNA of its rows. This sample comprises approximately 660,000 distinct CDR3 sequences, around 60% of them detected only once. The ten top clones hold approximately 10% of the sample. Sequencing used blood. The receptors shown here come from a girl aged 2-10 years with multiple sclerosis.

This CDR3 is CASSDRTGAYSPLHF. The CDR3 DNA follows: TGTGCCAGCAGTGACCGGACAGGGGCTTATTCACCCCTCCACTTT. The V and J genes are TRBV25-1 and TRBJ1-6; 9 bases align to TRBD1. This CDR3 is built from 15 residues. The germline CDR1 and CDR2 sequences are MGHDK and SYGVNS. The J segment lost 8 bases and the V segment lost 3 bases, leaving 5 bases of the junction unmatched.

The gene calls are TRBV29-1 and TRBJ2-1; D is undetermined. V dropped 7 bases and J dropped 5 bases, with 18 bases sitting between them. The germline gives CDR1 SQVTM, CDR2 ANQGSEA. This CDR3 has 14 residues. The CDR3 spells CSASWARGDNEQFF. CDR3 nucleotides: TGCAGCGCCTCCTGGGCGAGAGGCGACAATGAGCAGTTCTTC.

This clonotype was seen only once. This chain joins TRBV5-1 and TRBJ2-7; possible D gene TRBD1, 5 bases. The V gene's germline CDR1 is SGHRS and CDR2 YFSETQ. This CDR3 contains 15 residues. V was pared by 0 bases and J by 3 bases, with 13 bases between. The CDR3 is CASSLGGAENYEQYF. CDR3 coding DNA: TGCGCCAGCAGCTTGGGTGGGGCCGAGAACTACGAGCAGTACTTC.

This clonotype was recorded a few times. J is TRBJ2-1 and V is TRBV29-1; D is tentatively TRBD1 or TRBD2 (5 bases each). The germline V gene has CDR1 SQVTM and CDR2 ANQGSEA. With 7 bases removed from V and 0 bases from J, the gap between germline ends came to 16 bases. CDR3 length: 15 residues. CDR3: CSASGTESSYNEQFF. For the CDR3, the DNA is TGCAGCGCGTCAGGGACGGAGAGCTCCTACAATGAGCAGTTCTTC.

The chain is built from TRBV10-3 and TRBJ2-7; possible D gene TRBD2, 6 bases. Looked up from germline, CDR1 is ENHRY and CDR2 is SYGVKD. This CDR3 comprises 15 residues. V lost 7 bases and J lost 3, with 19 bases in between. CDR3 protein: CAITETGEGNYEQYF. The CDR3 nucleotides are TGTGCCATCACCGAGACGGGGGAAGGGAACTACGAGCAGTACTTC.

The rearrangement links TRBV5-5 to TRBJ1-2, with D unresolved. The V and J ends lost 4 bases and 3 bases respectively, with 13 bases between them. CDR1 and CDR2 (germline): SGHKS, YYEKEE (reference sequence). The CDR3 is 14 amino acids. This CDR3 reads CASSPIGSDYGYTF. The CDR3 nucleotides read TGTGCCAGCAGCCCTATAGGATCCGACTATGGCTACACCTTC.

As concerns this clonotype: The junction does not match germline at one end; this may be a read error. The CDR3 DNA reads as TGCGCCAGCGGCCAAGATCCAGGGGTAGGCACTGAAGCTTTCTTT. As protein: CASGQDPGVGTEAFF. The chain recombines TRBV4-1 with TRBJ1-1, with D perhaps TRBD1 (6 bases). From germline, CDR1 is MGHRA and CDR2 YSYEKL. This CDR3 region has 15 residues.

The chain uses TRBV9 and TRBJ2-7, with 7 nucleotides matching TRBD2. Germline loops: CDR1 SGDLS, CDR2 YYNGEE. This CDR3 has 15 residues. The J segment lost 4 bases and the V segment lost 3 bases, leaving 10 bases of the junction unmatched. The CDR3 DNA sequence: TGTGCCAGCAGCGAGATTCGGAATAGCGGGTACGAGCAGTACTTC. Translation: CASSEIRNSGYEQYF.

This clonotype was seen only a few times. V usage is TRBV28 and J usage is TRBJ2-5; 10 nucleotides agree with TRBD2. V shed 5 bases, J shed 4 bases, and the junction held 4 bases outside the gene matches. Germline-derived CDR1 and CDR2 are MDHEN and SYDVKM. The CDR3 has 14 residues. The CDR3 protein is CASSLLAGRETQYF. Here the CDR3 DNA reads TGTGCCAGCAGTCTACTAGCGGGGAGAGAGACCCAGTACTTC. Full variable domain (outside the CDR3, taken from reference TRBV28 and TRBJ2-5): DVKVTQSSRYLVKRTGEKVFLECVQDMDHENMFWYRQDPGLGLRLIYFSYDVKMKEKGDIPEGYSVSREKKERFSLILESASTNQTSMYLCASSLLAGRETQYFGPGTRLLVL.

V and J are TRBV19 and TRBJ2-1; TRBD2 aligns across 13 bases. CDR1 and CDR2 (germline): LNHDA, SQIVND (reference sequence). Germline trimming cut 2 bases from V and 8 bases from J; bases unmatched to any gene: 3. This CDR3 is 15 amino acids long. CDR3 in amino acids: CASSITSGGAYEQFF. The CDR3 DNA reads as TGTGCCAGTAGTATAACTAGCGGGGGGGCCTATGAGCAGTTCTTC.

The chain is built from TRBV14 and TRBJ2-6; D is possibly TRBD1 (5 bases). The CDR3 has 18 amino acids. Trimming took off 0 bases at V and 0 bases at J, with 12 bases between the two ends. Germline loops: CDR1 SGHDN, CDR2 FVKESK. For the CDR3, the DNA is TGTGCCAGCAGCCAAGATGAGCAGGGCTACTCTGGGGCCAACGTCCTGACTTTC. Translation: CASSQDEQGYSGANVLTF.

A few counts support this clonotype. V gene TRBV29-1 combines with J gene TRBJ1-2; D is undetermined. Germline lookup yields CDR1 SQVTM and CDR2 ANQGSEA. Trimming removed 4 bases from V and 9 bases from J, with 18 bases in between. The CDR3 covers 13 residues. In DNA, the CDR3 is TGCAGCGTTGGGTCAGGTTCCTTCTACAGCTACACCTTC. It codes for CSVGSGSFYSYTF.

The chain links TRBV12-3 or TRBV12-4 to TRBJ2-1, with 10 bases matching TRBD2. This CDR3 spans 16 amino acids. The V and J ends lost 2 bases and 4 bases, in that order; junction bases with no gene match: 5. The CDR3 region is CASSLKVSGRYNEQFF. The CDR3 DNA is TGTGCCAGCAGTTTAAAGGTTAGCGGGAGGTACAATGAGCAGTTCTTC.

The rearrangement links TRBV6-2 or TRBV6-3 to TRBJ2-4; possibly TRBD2 for D (6 bases). The J call may be in error: the DNA end matches TRBJ2-7 better. CDR3 length: 14 amino acids. CDR1 is MNHEY and CDR2 is SVGEGT in the germline V gene. The chain's CDR3 is CASSYLTRDTEQYF. The CDR3 DNA reads TGTGCCAGCAGTTACTTGACTAGGGATACCGAGCAGTACTTC.

As DNA, the CDR3 is TGTGCCAGCAGTTTTGGGGGGGATGAGCAGTTCTTC. Translation gives CASSFGGDEQFF. This rearrangement joins TRBV12-3 or TRBV12-4 to TRBJ2-1; 7 bases line up with TRBD2. The CDR3 consists of 12 residues. V trimming: 3 bases; J trimming: 8 bases; junction bases outside the gene matches: 1.

A word on this clonotype: A junction boundary mismatches the germline segment, possibly from a read error. The chain couples TRBV6-5 to TRBJ2-7; maybe TRBD1 (6 bases). This CDR3 is 14 amino acids long. Germline CDR1 is MNHEY and CDR2 is SVGAGI. CDR3 nucleotides: TGTGCCGGCAGGGCGACAGGTAGCTCCTACGAGCAGTACTTC. This codes for CAGRATGSSYEQYF.

The CDR3 loop reads CASTYFSRREWEHSYEQYF. DNA for the CDR3: TGTGCCAGCACCTATTTCAGCCGCCGGGAGTGGGAGCACTCCTACGAGCAGTACTTC. The chain uses TRBV6-1 and TRBJ2-7; TRBD2 might be the D (6 bases). The CDR3 is 19 residues long. V was pared by 7 bases and J by 0 bases, with 28 bases between. CDR1 is MNHNS, CDR2 SASEGT, per germline.